A selection of T cell receptor beta chains follows, all from one sample in a study of shared clonotypes between healthy human individuals. Profiling relied on immunoSEQ multiplex PCR, and the TCRdb table lists in-frame clones only, not all of them. The table has roughly 2,000,000 clones, roughly 93% seen once; the top ten hold around 1.8%. The sequenced sample was naive CD8+ T cells from PBMCs. The receptors were sampled from a man aged 18 to 30 in good health. Some clones in this sample may be carry-over from other donors' samples. CDR3s include the opening cysteine and the closing phenylalanine or tryptophan. A D gene is named only where the DNA matches it firmly.

>NA|TRBV27|TRBJ2-2
TGTGCCAGCAGTTGGGGCGACACCGGGGAGCTGTTTTTT
CASSWGDTGELFF
>NA|TRBV18|TRBJ1-5
TGTGCCAGCTCACAACTCCGGGGACCGAGAGGAGAACAGCCCCAGCATTTT
CASSQLRGPRGEQPQHF
>NA|TRBV7-9|TRBJ1-5
TGTGCCAGCAGCCTAACCGCGTATGATCAGCCCCAGCATTTT
CASSLTAYDQPQHF
>TRBD2|TRBV7-9|TRBJ2-7
TGTGCCAGCAGCCGTGGAGGGAGGGTGCGCAACGAGCAGTACTTC
CASSRGGRVRNEQYF
>NA|TRBV7-6|TRBJ2-3
TGTGCCAGCAGCTTACTACGAGGGGCCGAGGTGGATACGCAGTATTTT
CASSLLRGAEVDTQYF
>NA|TRBV7-9|TRBJ2-7
TGTGCCAGCAGCTTAGCGGAAACCCACGAGCAGTACTTC
CASSLAETHEQYF
>NA|TRBV9|TRBJ2-2
TGTGCCAGCAGCGCCCGATTCGGGGAGCTGTTTTTT
CASSARFGELFF
>TRBD2|TRBV28|TRBJ2-2
TGTGCCAGCGGGAGTAGCGGGAGTGTAGGCACCGGGGAGCTGTTTTTT
CASGSSGSVGTGELFF
>NA|TRBV7-8|TRBJ2-3
TGTGCCAGCAGCTGGGGACCAAGCACAGATACGCAGTATTTT
CASSWGPSTDTQYF
>TRBD1|TRBV29-1|TRBJ1-4
TGCAGCGCGACAGGGGAAGGGGAAAAACTGTTTTTT
CSATGEGEKLFF
>NA|TRBV19|TRBJ2-3
TGTGCCAGTAGTCCCTCCAGGAGGGGACCAGATACGCAGTATTTT
CASSPSRRGPDTQYF